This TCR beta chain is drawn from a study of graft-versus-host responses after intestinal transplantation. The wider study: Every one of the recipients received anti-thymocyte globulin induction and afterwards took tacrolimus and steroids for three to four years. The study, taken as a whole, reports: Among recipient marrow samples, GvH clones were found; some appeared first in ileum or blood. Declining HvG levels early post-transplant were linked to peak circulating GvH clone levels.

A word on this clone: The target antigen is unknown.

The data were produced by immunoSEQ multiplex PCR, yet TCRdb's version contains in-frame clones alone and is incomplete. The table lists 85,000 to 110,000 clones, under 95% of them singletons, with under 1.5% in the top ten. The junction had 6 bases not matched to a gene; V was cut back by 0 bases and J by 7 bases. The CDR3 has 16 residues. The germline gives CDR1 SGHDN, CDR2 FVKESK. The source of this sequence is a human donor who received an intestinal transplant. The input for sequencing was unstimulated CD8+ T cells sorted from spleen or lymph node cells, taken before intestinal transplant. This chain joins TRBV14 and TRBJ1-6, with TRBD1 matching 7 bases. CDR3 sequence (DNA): TGTGCCAGCAGCCAAGACGGGACAGACCTAAATTCACCCCTCCACTTT. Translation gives CASSQDGTDLNSPLHF.